This T cell receptor beta chain is from a study of blood T cell repertoires in COVID-19. Study-level background: Acute and convalescent COVID-19 specimens originated in the United States, Italy and Spain. Sources were T cells, B-cell-depleted T cells, or PBMCs; the material itself was cDNA or gDNA.

Methods used by the authors: Estimated nucleated cell counts came from reference gene primer amplification. The data were produced by immunoSEQ multiplex PCR, yet TCRdb's version contains in-frame clones alone and is incomplete. For V, J and clone size, that table is used; D and trimming come from the DNA. This sample has over 60,000 clones, with roughly 86% found just once. The CDR3 has 17 amino acids. The V and J ends lost 4 bases and 2 bases, in that order; junction bases with no gene match: 10. Germline-derived CDR1 and CDR2 are LGHDT and YNNKEL (reference sequence). The receptor's source is a woman aged 55-70 years with acute or convalescent COVID-19. The chain employs TRBV3-1 (or the pseudogene TRBV3-2) and TRBJ2-3, with 9 positions matching TRBD2. The source material was peripheral blood. The CDR3 region has the DNA TGTGCCAGCAGCCGGGTCTCCGGGACTAGCTACACAGATACGCAGTATTTT. It is translated as CASSRVSGTSYTDTQYF.